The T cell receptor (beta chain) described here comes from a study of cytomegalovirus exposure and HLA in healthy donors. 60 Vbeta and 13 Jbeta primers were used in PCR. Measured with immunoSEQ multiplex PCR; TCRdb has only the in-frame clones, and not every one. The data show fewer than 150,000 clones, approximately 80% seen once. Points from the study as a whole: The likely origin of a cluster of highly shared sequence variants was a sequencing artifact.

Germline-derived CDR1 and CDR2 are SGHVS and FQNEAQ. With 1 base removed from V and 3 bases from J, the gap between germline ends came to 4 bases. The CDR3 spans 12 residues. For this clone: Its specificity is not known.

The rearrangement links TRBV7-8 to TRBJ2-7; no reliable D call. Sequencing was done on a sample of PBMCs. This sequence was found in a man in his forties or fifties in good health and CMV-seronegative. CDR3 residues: CASSLDYYEQYF. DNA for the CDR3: TGTGCCAGCAGCTTAGACTACTACGAGCAGTACTTC.